This paragraph reports one T cell receptor (beta chain). What it recognizes is unknown. Trimming pared 4 bases from V and 6 bases from J, leaving 17 bases between. The CDR3 length is 15 residues. Germline CDR1 reads SGHDT; CDR2 reads YYEEEE. These data come from a study of cytomegalovirus exposure and HLA in healthy donors. Sequencing was performed with immunoSEQ multiplex PCR; in TCRdb, only in-frame clones are kept and a portion is missing. The top ten clones hold roughly 0.63% of a sample with approximately 70,000 clones, around 94% of them seen once. Study-level results: Most TCR sequences showed up rarely, but some public TCRs showed up in many donors.

What was sequenced was PBMCs. The origin of this receptor is a woman in her late teens or twenties in good health and CMV-seronegative. The chain combines TRBV5-6 with TRBJ1-5; D perhaps matches TRBD1 (5 bases). The CDR3 DNA is TGTGCCAGCAGCCTTGGTCGGGGGAGGGCTCAGCCCCAGCATTTT. This encodes CASSLGRGRAQPQHF.